One sample yielded the 8 T cell receptor beta chains listed below, sequenced in a study of blood T cells in healthy people across ages (dated by TCRdb to the mid-2010s). The library came from 5' RACE. Sequencing instrument: Illumina HiSeq 2500. A second 7 to 11 cycle PCR used a sample-barcoded 5' primer and a J-beta primer mix. Starting from the raw public reads, TCRdb applied fastp trimming at Q25, assembled clones with MiXCR and retained in-frame beta chains. Identical CDR3 proteins give one entry, which carries the most common genes and DNA. The sample table records about 680,000 distinct CDR3 sequences; roughly 50% of these occur just once. The ten largest clones add up to 25% to 35% of the sample. The material sequenced was blood. Source of these receptors: a woman aged 55-69 years in good health.

This chain connects TRBV11-2 to TRBJ2-1; the match to TRBD2 covers 15 bases. The V gene's germline CDR1 is SGHAT and CDR2 FQNNGV. V was pared by 1 base and J by 8 bases, with 6 bases of the junction left unmatched. This CDR3 is 17 amino acids long. The CDR3 DNA follows: TGTGCCAGCAGCTTAGTCCGGACTAGCGGGAGGGCATATGAGCAGTTCTTC. Amino acids: CASSLVRTSGRAYEQFF.

CDR3 protein: CASSSAGGSGYNEQFF. The CDR3, as DNA: TGTGCCAGCAGCTCAGCCGGGGGGAGCGGGTACAATGAGCAGTTCTTC. The chain is built from TRBV7-2 and TRBJ2-1, with 7 bases identical to TRBD2. V lost 4 bases and J lost 4; bases outside the gene matches: 10. There are 16 residues in the CDR3. Germline V gives CDR1 SGHTA, CDR2 FQGNSA. The variable domain in full, completed from reference TRBV7-2 and TRBJ2-1, reads GAGVSQSPSNKVTEKGKDVELRCDPISGHTALYWYRQSLGQGLEFLIYFQGNSAPDKSGLPSDRFSAERTGGSVSTLTIQRTQQEDSAVYLCASSSAGGSGYNEQFFGPGTRLTVL.

The genes are TRBV4-2 and TRBJ2-5; 11 bases align to TRBD1. Trimming cost V 1 base and J 4 bases; bases outside gene matches: 5. Germline lookup yields CDR1 LGHNA and CDR2 YNFKEQ. The CDR3 covers 16 residues. Here the CDR3 DNA reads TGTGCCAGCAGCCAAGTTAGCGGGACAGGGGGAGAGACCCAGTACTTC. Protein product: CASSQVSGTGGETQYF.

This clonotype was recorded a few times. The gene calls are TRBV5-1 and TRBJ2-3; D ambiguous. The V and J ends lost 6 bases and 2 bases respectively, with 7 bases between them. The CDR3 spans 12 residues. Germline-derived CDR1 and CDR2 are SGHRS and YFSETQ. The CDR3 DNA reads TGCGCCAGCAATCCTAACACAGATACGCAGTATTTT. It specifies CASNPNTDTQYF.

This clonotype was observed a few times. The gene calls are TRBV7-3 and TRBJ2-1; D is possibly TRBD2 (6 bases). Deletions cut 5 bases from V and 3 bases from J, with 11 bases between. The CDR3 runs 14 residues. Germline V CDR1 and CDR2: SGHTA, FQGTGA. In DNA form, the CDR3 reads TGTGCCAGCAGCAGAGGGACTTACTACAATGAGCAGTTCTTC. Translation gives CASSRGTYYNEQFF. Based on the CDR3 plus reference TRBV7-3 and TRBJ2-1, the full variable domain is GAGVSQTPSNKVTEKGKYVELRCDPISGHTALYWYRQSLGQGPEFLIYFQGTGAADDSGLPNDRFFAVRPEGSVSTLKIQRTERGDSAVYLCASSRGTYYNEQFFGPGTRLTVL.

This clonotype was counted between two and nine times. A much larger clone differs by one base, so this may be a read error. The rearrangement uses TRBV13 and TRBJ2-7; D possibly matches TRBD1 or TRBD2 (5 bases each). The CDR3 covers 16 residues. Germline loops: CDR1 PRHDT, CDR2 FYEKMQ (reference sequence). The CDR3 region has the DNA TGTGCCGGCAGCTTAGGCCGGGCAGGGAGCTTCTACGAGCAGTACTTC. Its protein product is CAGSLGRAGSFYEQYF.

The J gene is TRBJ2-7, the V gene TRBV28, with D unclear. CDR1 is MDHEN, CDR2 SYDVKM, per germline. V gave up 4 bases and J gave up 11 bases, with 15 bases separating them. The CDR3 contains 12 residues. CDR3 amino acids: CASSSEDPNKYF. The DNA for the CDR3 is TGTGCCAGCAGTTCCGAGGATCCCAACAAGTACTTC.

In this sample, this clonotype turned up a few times. This sequence joins TRBV20-1 and TRBJ1-6; a possible D gene is TRBD1 (5 bases). CDR1 DFQATT and CDR2 SNEGSKA come from the germline V gene (reference sequence). V was clipped by 3 bases and J by 4 bases, with 13 bases between them. This CDR3 spans 15 amino acids. CDR3 sequence (DNA): TGCAGTGCTAGCCCCCCGGGGCGGTATAATTCACCCCTCCACTTT. Translated, it gives CSASPPGRYNSPLHF.